What follows is one TCR beta chain and its context. This CDR3 region has 17 residues. Germline-derived CDR1 and CDR2 are MGHRA and YSYEKL. Losses at the gene ends were 0 bases for V and 7 bases for J; bases not matched to a gene: 9. In the authors' workflow: From reference gene primer amplification, estimates of nucleated cell counts were derived. TCRdb's table, derived via immunoSEQ multiplex PCR, lists solely in-frame clones and lacks some. V and J calls and clone size are those listed in that table; D and trimming were worked out from the DNA. The sample records about 320,000 clones, around nine tenths being singletons. This specimen comes from a study of blood T cell repertoires in COVID-19. The study counted Cohort 3 donors as recovered given two negative PCRs, clearance, or symptom resolution.

Material for sequencing was PBMCs or T cells enriched from blood (not recorded which). The sequence derives from a woman aged 25-40 years who had recovered from COVID-19. The chain has TRBV4-1 and TRBJ1-6, with 7 nucleotides matching TRBD1. CDR3 nucleotides: TGCGCCAGCAGCCAAGAGACCCGACAGGGTTGGAATTCACCCCTCCACTTT. It codes for CASSQETRQGWNSPLHF.